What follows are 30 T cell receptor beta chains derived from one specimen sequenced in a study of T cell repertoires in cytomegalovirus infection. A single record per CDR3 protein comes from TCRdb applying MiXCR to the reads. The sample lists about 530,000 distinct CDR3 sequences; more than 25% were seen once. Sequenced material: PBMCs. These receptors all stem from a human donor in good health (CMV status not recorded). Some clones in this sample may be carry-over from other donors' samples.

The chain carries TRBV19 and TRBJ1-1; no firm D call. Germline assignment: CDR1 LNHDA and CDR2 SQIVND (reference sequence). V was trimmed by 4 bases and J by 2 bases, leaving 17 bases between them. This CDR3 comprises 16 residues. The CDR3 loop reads CASSTPFGGRNTEAFF. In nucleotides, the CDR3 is TGTGCCAGTAGTACCCCGTTCGGCGGGAGAAACACTGAAGCTTTCTTT.

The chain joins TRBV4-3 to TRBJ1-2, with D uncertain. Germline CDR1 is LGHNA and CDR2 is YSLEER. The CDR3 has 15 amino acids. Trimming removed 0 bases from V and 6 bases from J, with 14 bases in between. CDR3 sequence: CASSQDYGPRDGYTF. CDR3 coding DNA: TGCGCCAGCAGCCAAGACTATGGACCTCGCGATGGCTACACCTTC.

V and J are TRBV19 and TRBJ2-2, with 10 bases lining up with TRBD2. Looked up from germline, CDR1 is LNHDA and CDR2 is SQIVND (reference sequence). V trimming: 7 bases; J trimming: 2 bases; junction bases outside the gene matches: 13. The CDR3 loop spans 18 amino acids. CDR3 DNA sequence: TGTGCCAGTACTCAACGGGGGGCTAGCGGGGGCAACACCGGGGAGCTGTTTTTT. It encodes CASTQRGASGGNTGELFF.

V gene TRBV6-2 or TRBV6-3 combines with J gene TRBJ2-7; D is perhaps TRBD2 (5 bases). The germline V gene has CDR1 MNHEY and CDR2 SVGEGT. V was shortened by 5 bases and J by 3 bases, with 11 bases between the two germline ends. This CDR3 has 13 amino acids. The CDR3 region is CASSHYGGYEQYV. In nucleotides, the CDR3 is TGTGCCAGCAGTCATTACGGAGGCTACGAGCAGTACGTC.

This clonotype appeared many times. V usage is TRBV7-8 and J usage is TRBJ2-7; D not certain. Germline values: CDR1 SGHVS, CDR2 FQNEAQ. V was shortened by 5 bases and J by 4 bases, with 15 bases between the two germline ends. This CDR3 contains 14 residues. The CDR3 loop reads CASSTVPDTYEQYF. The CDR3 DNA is TGTGCCAGCAGCACGGTCCCTGATACTTACGAGCAGTACTTC.

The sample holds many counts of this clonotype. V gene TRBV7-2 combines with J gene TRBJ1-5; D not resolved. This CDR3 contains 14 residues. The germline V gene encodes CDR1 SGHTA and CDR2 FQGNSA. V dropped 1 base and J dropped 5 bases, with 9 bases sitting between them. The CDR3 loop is CASSLENKDQPQHF. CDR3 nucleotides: TGTGCCAGCAGCTTAGAAAACAAAGATCAGCCCCAGCATTTT.

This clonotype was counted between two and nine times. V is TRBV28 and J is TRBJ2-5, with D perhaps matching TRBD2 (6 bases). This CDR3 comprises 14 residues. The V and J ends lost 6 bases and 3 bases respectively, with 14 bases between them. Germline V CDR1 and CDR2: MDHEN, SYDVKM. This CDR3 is CASSWASVKETQYF. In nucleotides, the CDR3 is TGTGCCAGCAGCTGGGCTAGCGTCAAAGAGACCCAGTACTTC.

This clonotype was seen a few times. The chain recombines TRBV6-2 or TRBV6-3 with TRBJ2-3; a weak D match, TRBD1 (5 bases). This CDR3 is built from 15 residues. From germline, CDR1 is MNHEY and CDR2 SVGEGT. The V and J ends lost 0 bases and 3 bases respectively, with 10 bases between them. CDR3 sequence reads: CASSYSTRETDTQYF. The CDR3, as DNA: TGTGCCAGCAGTTACTCGACCAGGGAAACAGATACGCAGTATTTT.

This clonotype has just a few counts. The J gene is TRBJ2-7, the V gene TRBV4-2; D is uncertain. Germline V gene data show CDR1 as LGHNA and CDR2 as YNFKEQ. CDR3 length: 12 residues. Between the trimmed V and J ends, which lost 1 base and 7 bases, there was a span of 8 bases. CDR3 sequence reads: CASSQGSGEQYF. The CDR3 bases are TGTGCCAGCAGCCAAGGTTCGGGTGAGCAGTACTTC.

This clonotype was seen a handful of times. CDR3 coding DNA: TGTGCCAGCAGCCCGGACAGGAACTATCAGCCCCAGCATTTT. This codes for CASSPDRNYQPQHF. The chain employs TRBV6-2 or TRBV6-3 and TRBJ1-5; TRBD1 matches at 7 bases. The germline V gene encodes CDR1 MNHEY and CDR2 SVGEGT. The CDR3 runs 14 residues. V dropped 6 bases and J dropped 5; count of bases not matched to a gene: 7.

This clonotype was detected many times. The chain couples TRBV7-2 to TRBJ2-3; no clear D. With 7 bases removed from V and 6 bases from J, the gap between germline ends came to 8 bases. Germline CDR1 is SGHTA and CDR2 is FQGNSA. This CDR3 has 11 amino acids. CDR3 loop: CASTQADTQYF. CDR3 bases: TGTGCCAGCACTCAAGCTGATACGCAGTATTTT.

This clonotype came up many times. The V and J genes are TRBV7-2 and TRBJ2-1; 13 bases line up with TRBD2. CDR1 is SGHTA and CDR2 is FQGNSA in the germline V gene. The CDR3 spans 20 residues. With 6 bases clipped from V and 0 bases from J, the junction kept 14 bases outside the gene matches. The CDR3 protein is CASSYLLGLAGLPSYNEQFF. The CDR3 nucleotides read TGTGCCAGCAGTTACTTGCTGGGACTAGCGGGATTACCCTCCTACAATGAGCAGTTCTTC.

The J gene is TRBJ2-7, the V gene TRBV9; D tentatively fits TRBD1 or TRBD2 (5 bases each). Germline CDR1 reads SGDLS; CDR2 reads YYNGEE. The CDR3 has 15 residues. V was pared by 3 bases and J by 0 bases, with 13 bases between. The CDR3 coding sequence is TGTGCCAGCAGCGCGTTTCCCGGGGCCTCCTACGAGCAGTACTTC. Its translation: CASSAFPGASYEQYF.

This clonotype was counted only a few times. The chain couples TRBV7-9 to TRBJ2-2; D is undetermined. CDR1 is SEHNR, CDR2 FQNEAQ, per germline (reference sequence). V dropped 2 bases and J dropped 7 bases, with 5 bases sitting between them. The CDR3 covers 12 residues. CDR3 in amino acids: CASSLHYGELFF. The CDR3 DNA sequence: TGTGCCAGCAGCTTACACTACGGGGAGCTGTTTTTT. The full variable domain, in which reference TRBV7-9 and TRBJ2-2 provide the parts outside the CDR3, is DTGVSQNPRHKITKRGQNVTFRCDPISEHNRLYWYRQTLGQGPEFLTYFQNEAQLEKSRLLSDRFSAERPKGSFSTLEIQRTEQGDSAMYLCASSLHYGELFFGEGSRLTVL.

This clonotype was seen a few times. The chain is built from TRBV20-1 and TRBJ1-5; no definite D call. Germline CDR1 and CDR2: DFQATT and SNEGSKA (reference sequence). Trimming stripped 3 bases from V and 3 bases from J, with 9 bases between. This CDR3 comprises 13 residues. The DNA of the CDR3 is TGCAGTGCTAGCAGGACCGACAATCAGCCCCAGCATTTT. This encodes CSASRTDNQPQHF.

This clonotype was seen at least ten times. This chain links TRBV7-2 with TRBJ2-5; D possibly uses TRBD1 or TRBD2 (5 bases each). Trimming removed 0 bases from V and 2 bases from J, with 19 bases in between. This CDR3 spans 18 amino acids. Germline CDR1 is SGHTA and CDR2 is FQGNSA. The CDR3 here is CASSLAGLGVSGQETQYF. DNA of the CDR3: TGTGCCAGCAGCTTAGCGGGTTTGGGGGTGTCGGGACAAGAGACCCAGTACTTC.

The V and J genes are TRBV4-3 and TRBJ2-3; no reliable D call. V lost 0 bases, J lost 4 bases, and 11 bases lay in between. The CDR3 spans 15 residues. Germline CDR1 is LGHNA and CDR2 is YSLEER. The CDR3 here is CASSQDWAIADTQYF. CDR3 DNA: TGCGCCAGCAGCCAAGATTGGGCAATCGCAGATACGCAGTATTTT.

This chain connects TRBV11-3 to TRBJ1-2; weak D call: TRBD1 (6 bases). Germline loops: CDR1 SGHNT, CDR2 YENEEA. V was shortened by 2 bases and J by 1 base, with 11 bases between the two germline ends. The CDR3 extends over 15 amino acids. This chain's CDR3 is CASSLSGVDNYGYTF. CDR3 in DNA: TGTGCCAGCAGCTTATCAGGGGTCGATAACTATGGCTACACCTTC.

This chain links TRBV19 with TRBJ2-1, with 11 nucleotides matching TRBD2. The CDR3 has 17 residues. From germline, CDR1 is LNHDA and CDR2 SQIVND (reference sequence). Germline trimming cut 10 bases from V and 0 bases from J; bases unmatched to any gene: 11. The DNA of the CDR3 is TGTGCCAAACCGGGACTAGCGGTTCCCCCCTCCTACAATGAGCAGTTCTTC. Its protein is CAKPGLAVPPSYNEQFF.

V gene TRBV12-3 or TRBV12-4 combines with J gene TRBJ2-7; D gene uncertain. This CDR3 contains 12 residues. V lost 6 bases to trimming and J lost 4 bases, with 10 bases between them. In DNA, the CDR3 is TGTGCCAGCAGCAAGACCGGATACGAGCAGTACGTC. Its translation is CASSKTGYEQYV.

This chain's CDR3 is CASSPRTDNSYEQYV. CDR3 sequence (DNA): TGTGCCAGCAGCCCAAGGACAGACAACTCCTACGAGCAGTACGTC. V usage is TRBV7-2 and J usage is TRBJ2-7; possibly TRBD1 for D (6 bases). The CDR3 loop spans 15 amino acids. Germline loops: CDR1 SGHTA, CDR2 FQGNSA. Trimming stripped 5 bases from V and 0 bases from J, with 14 bases between.

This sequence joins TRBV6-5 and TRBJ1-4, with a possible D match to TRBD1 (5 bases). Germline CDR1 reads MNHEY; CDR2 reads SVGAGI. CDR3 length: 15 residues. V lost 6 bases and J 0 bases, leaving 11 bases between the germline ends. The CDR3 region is CASRLDSATNEKLFF. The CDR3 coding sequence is TGTGCCAGCAGACTCGACAGTGCAACTAATGAAAAACTGTTTTTT.

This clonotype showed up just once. The CDR3 DNA is TGTGCCAGCAGCTTGACTGTCAATGAGCAGTTCTTC. Translated: CASSLTVNEQFF. The rearrangement joins TRBV5-4 to TRBJ2-1; D is ambiguous. Germline CDR1 reads SGHNT; CDR2 reads YYREEE (reference sequence). This CDR3 has 12 amino acids. V lost 1 base and J 6 bases, leaving 5 bases between the germline ends. Using reference TRBV5-4 and TRBJ2-1 for the parts outside the CDR3, the full variable domain is ETGVTQSPTHLIKTRGQQVTLRCSSQSGHNTVSWYQQALGQGPQFIFQYYREEENGRGNFPPRFSGLQFPNYSSELNVNALELDDSALYLCASSLTVNEQFFGPGTRLTVL.

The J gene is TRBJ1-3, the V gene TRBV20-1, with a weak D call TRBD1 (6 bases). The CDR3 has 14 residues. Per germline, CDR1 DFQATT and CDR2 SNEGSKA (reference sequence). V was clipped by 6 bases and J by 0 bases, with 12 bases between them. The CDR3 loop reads CSADDRSSGNTIYF. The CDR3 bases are TGCAGTGCGGACGACAGGTCCTCTGGAAACACCATATATTTT.

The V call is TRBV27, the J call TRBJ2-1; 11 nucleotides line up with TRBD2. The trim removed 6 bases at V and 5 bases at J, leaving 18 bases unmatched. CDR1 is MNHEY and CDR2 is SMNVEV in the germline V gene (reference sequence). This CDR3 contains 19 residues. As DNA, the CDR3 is TGTGCCAGCAGACGCTCATCTAGCGGGAGGTTACGTAAAAACAATGAGCAGTTCTTC. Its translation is CASRRSSSGRLRKNNEQFF.

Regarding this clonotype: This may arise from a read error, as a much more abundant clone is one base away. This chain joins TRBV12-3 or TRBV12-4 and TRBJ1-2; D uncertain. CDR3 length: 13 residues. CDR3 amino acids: CAGSLGRNDGYTF. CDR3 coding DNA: TGTGCCGGCAGTTTGGGTAGGAACGATGGCTACACCTTC.

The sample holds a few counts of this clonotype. CDR3 sequence: CASSLQSGSYSEQFF. As DNA, the CDR3 is TGTGCCAGCAGTCTTCAGAGCGGGAGTTATAGTGAGCAGTTCTTC. The chain is built from TRBV2 and TRBJ2-1; 8 bases are shared with TRBD2. V gave up 5 bases and J gave up 9 bases; unmatched junction bases: 12. CDR1 and CDR2 (germline): SNHLY, FYNNEI. This CDR3 has 15 amino acids.

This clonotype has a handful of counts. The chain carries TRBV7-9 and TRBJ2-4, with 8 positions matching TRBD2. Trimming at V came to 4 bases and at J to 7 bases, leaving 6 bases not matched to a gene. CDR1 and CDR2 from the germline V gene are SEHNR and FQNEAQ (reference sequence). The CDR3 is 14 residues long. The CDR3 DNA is TGTGCCAGCAGCTCGAGCGGGAGTCGGAACATTCAGTACTTC. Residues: CASSSSGSRNIQYF. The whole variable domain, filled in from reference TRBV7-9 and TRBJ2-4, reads DTGVSQNPRHKITKRGQNVTFRCDPISEHNRLYWYRQTLGQGPEFLTYFQNEAQLEKSRLLSDRFSAERPKGSFSTLEIQRTEQGDSAMYLCASSSSGSRNIQYFGAGTRLSVL.

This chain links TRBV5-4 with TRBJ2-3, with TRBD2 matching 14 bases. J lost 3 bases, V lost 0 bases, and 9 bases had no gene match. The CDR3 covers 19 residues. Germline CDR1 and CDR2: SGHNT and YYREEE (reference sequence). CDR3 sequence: CASSLAPGTSGSGTDTQYF. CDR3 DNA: TGTGCCAGCAGCTTGGCCCCCGGGACTAGCGGGAGTGGTACAGATACGCAGTATTTT.

The CDR3 here is CASSYSSVSSNQPQHF. The CDR3 DNA is TGTGCCAGCAGTTACTCGTCCGTTTCGAGCAATCAGCCCCAGCATTTT. V usage is TRBV6-2 or TRBV6-3 and J usage is TRBJ1-5; D is unclear. Trimming cost V 0 bases and J 1 base, with 10 bases left between them. The length of the CDR3 is 16 residues. The germline gives CDR1 MNHEY, CDR2 SVGEGT.